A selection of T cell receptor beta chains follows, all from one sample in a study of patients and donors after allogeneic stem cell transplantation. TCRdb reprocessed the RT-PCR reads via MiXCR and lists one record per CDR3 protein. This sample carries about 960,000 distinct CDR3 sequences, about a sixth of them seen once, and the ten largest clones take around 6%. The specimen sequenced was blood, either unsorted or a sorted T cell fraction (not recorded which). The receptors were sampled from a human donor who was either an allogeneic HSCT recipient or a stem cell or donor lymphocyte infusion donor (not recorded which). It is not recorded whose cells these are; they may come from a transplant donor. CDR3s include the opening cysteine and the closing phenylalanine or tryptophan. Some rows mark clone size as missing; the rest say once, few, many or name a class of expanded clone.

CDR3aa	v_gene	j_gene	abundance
CASSLLGRGPLMGYTF	TRBV7-9	TRBJ1-2	NA
CASSEFEGSYTEAFF	TRBV2	TRBJ1-1	few
CASSMGRQNEKLFF	TRBV12-3/TRBV12-4	TRBJ1-4	few
CASSRLSGSSYEQYF	TRBV5-6	TRBJ2-7	NA
CATDGNTGELFF	TRBV10-3	TRBJ2-2	NA
CASSQDPRGELIDTQYF	TRBV4-3	TRBJ2-3	NA
CASSEETSGSYYNEQFF	TRBV5-1	TRBJ2-1	NA
CASSSSTEETQYF	TRBV5-1	TRBJ2-5	NA
CASSQDTGARYNEQFF	TRBV4-2	TRBJ2-1	NA
CASSPTGGPQTQYF	TRBV5-1	TRBJ2-5	NA
CASSLSGDSIVLTF	TRBV27	TRBJ2-6	NA
CASSYLLQGDAGTEAFF	TRBV6-2/TRBV6-3	TRBJ1-1	few
CASSLNNRGEKLFF	TRBV7-2	TRBJ1-4	NA
CASSLGTPLEQYF	TRBV28	TRBJ2-7	NA
CASSFIDRSLQETQYF	TRBV11-3	TRBJ2-5	NA
CSASPFAGETQYF	TRBV20-1	TRBJ2-5	many
CASSPISANEKLFF	TRBV12-3/TRBV12-4	TRBJ1-4	NA
CASSLARDYGYEQYF	TRBV5-6	TRBJ2-7	few
CASSLSSDSNQPQHF	TRBV12-3/TRBV12-4	TRBJ1-5	few
CASSGLKGETQYF	TRBV25-1	TRBJ2-5	NA
CASSPQGAKPQHF	TRBV18	TRBJ1-5	NA
CASSSDRGSSYEQYF	TRBV5-1	TRBJ2-7	NA
CSVREALAADTQYF	TRBV29-1	TRBJ2-3	NA
CASSQKMPAGETQYF	TRBV3-1	TRBJ2-5	few
CSAPPLAGENNEQFF	TRBV20-1	TRBJ2-1	NA
CSARDRPHTEAFF	TRBV20-1	TRBJ1-1	once
CASSSILRRQPQHF	TRBV27	TRBJ1-5	few
CASSTGTGELFF	TRBV12-3/TRBV12-4	TRBJ2-2	many
CASNTRDEQYF	TRBV2	TRBJ2-7	NA
CASTPLRRGDEQYF	TRBV6-1	TRBJ2-7	NA
CASSHLDSNTGELFF	TRBV5-1	TRBJ2-2	few
CASSVTSGSSHEQFF	TRBV9	TRBJ2-1	few
CASSLMGTLAKNIQYF	TRBV5-1	TRBJ2-4	many
CASSLAGKGQRTEAFF	TRBV12-3/TRBV12-4	TRBJ1-1	NA
CASRPAAGTTRYTF	TRBV7-9	TRBJ1-2	few
CSAGSSVSEQYF	TRBV20-1	TRBJ2-7	few
CSASPPRSGRTDTQYF	TRBV20-1	TRBJ2-3	few
CASSLVTSGGEQFF	TRBV7-2	TRBJ2-1	NA
CASSLVGAEGETQYF	TRBV5-5	TRBJ2-5	NA
CASAEGDTEAFF	TRBV2	TRBJ1-1	NA
CATSDRSDTQYF	TRBV24-1	TRBJ2-3	NA
CASSERDRLRGGYTF	TRBV2	TRBJ1-2	few
CASSLAGTSASWRTQYF	TRBV7-2	TRBJ2-5	NA
CASSLDLGSGKLFF	TRBV5-1	TRBJ1-4	NA
CASSRDRGSADTQYF	TRBV5-1	TRBJ2-3	few